This TCR beta chain emerged from a study of CD4+ T cells in melanoma. Measured with immunoSEQ multiplex PCR; TCRdb has only the in-frame clones, and not every one. The sample lists 10,000 to 13,000 clones, nearly 70% occurring once. CDR1 and CDR2 (germline): SGHRS, YFSETQ. The CDR3 is made up of 13 amino acids. The germline V and J ends were trimmed by 5 bases and 4 bases, with 12 bases remaining between them. This clone has just a few counts. Its antigen is as yet unknown. Study-level points and caveats: Reportedly, melanoma neoantigen-specific CD4+ T cells showed varied differentiation states. A reported correlation linked neoantigen-specific CD4+ T cells to CD8+, macrophage and B cell function.

The sample was cells from a culture (not recorded whether cultured in vitro). The chain is built from TRBV5-1 and TRBJ1-2, with D uncertain. The receptor comes from a human donor with melanoma. The CDR3, as DNA: TGCGCCAGCAGTTCGGATGCCCGCTATGGCTACACCTTC. It is translated as CASSSDARYGYTF.